The entry below gives a single T cell receptor beta chain sequence along with its context. Its antigen is unidentified. Germline V gene data show CDR1 as SEHNR and CDR2 as FQNEAQ (reference sequence). The CDR3 length is 14 residues. The V end was cut by 1 base, the J end by 1 base, with 8 bases between. This sample was taken from a study of shared clonotypes between healthy human individuals. Study-wide points: A small donor pool kept down the genetic and exposure-history diversity that was represented. All-four-donor shared clonotypes had higher generation probabilities than non-shared clonotypes did.

Sorted-subset replicate PCRs used about 180 ng DNA, approximately 33,000 T cell genomes. Assay: immunoSEQ multiplex PCR; the TCRdb copy retains only in-frame clones and omits some. The sample holds about 1.4 million clones, 96% seen once. The receptor was derived from a young man in good health. This chain joins TRBV7-9 and TRBJ2-7, with a possible D match to TRBD2 (5 bases). The source material was naive CD4+ T cells sorted from blood. Subset defined: CD45RA+ positively selected. The CDR3 region is CASSLDRGSYEQYF. The CDR3 region has the DNA TGTGCCAGCAGCTTAGATCGGGGTTCCTACGAGCAGTACTTC.